Listed below are T cell receptor beta chains from one sample, sequenced in a study of molecular identifiers for immune sequencing clone quantification. Each CDR3 protein gets one entry after TCRdb re-called the PCR reads with MiXCR. The sample comprises approximately 670,000 distinct CDR3 sequences, approximately 20% of which are singletons, and around 0.9% rests with the top ten. The specimen was naive CD8+ T cells from blood, with Jurkat cell RNA spiked in. The receptors here all came from a human donor in good health. Some libraries in this study had Jurkat cell RNA spiked in. Both conserved end residues are part of each CDR3. Fields, in order: CDR3 protein, CDR3 DNA, D gene, clone size, J gene, V gene. A D gene is named only where the DNA matches it firmly. Rows give clone size only sometimes, using once, few, many, or a class for an expanded clone.

CASSQDFPTGHDQPQHF,TGCGCCAGCAGCCAAGATTTCCCGACAGGGCATGATCAGCCCCAGCATTTT,TRBD1,many,TRBJ1-5,TRBV4-1
CASSAPFTATNEKLFF,TGTGCCAGCAGTGCCCCCTTTACAGCAACTAATGAAAAACTGTTTTTT,-,few,TRBJ1-4,TRBV2
CASSMPTAYYGYTF,TGTGCCAGTAGTATGCCGACAGCCTACTATGGCTACACCTTC,-,-,TRBJ1-2,TRBV19
CASSQESQIEAFF,TGCGCCAGCAGCCAAGAATCACAGATTGAAGCTTTCTTT,-,-,TRBJ1-1,TRBV4-1
CASSPRGPWETQYF,TGTGCCAGCAGTCCTCGAGGACCCTGGGAGACCCAGTACTTC,-,-,TRBJ2-5,TRBV28
CASSLWDRGSYELYF,TGTGCCAGCAGCTTATGGGACAGGGGGTCCTACGAGCTGTACTTC,TRBD1,-,TRBJ2-7,TRBV7-9
CSARDISRRVIYEQHF,TGCAGTGCTAGAGATATCTCGCGCAGGGTAATATACGAGCAGCACTTC,-,-,TRBJ2-7,TRBV20-1
CASSESIFQETQYF,TGTGCCAGCAGTGAAAGTATCTTCCAAGAGACCCAGTACTTC,-,-,TRBJ2-5,TRBV2
CASSSDVTEGPYNEQFF,TGCGCCAGCAGCTCCGATGTAACAGAGGGCCCCTACAATGAGCAGTTCTTC,-,many,TRBJ2-1,TRBV5-1
CASSLGNNQPQHF,TGTGCCAGCAGCTTAGGAAACAATCAGCCCCAGCATTTT,-,many,TRBJ1-5,TRBV7-9
CAWGRGSVHETQYF,TGTGCCTGGGGCCGGGGTAGCGTCCACGAGACCCAGTACTTC,-,many,TRBJ2-5,TRBV30